This entry concerns a single T cell receptor (beta chain). In the PCR, 60 Vbeta and 13 Jbeta primers were used. Original analysis: An analysis that came later counted 80 million or so unique TCR beta chains, approximately 10 million shared. Libraries were prepared by immunoSEQ multiplex PCR; TCRdb keeps only in-frame clonotypes and omits some of them. That table furnishes V, J and clone size, whereas the DNA furnished D and trimming. The sample consists of over 100,000 clones, roughly 63% of them appearing once. The data were taken from a study of cytomegalovirus exposure and HLA in healthy donors. The specimen was PBMCs. The sequence derives from a man between 35 and 55 years old in good health and CMV-seropositive.

CDR3 sequence reads: CASSFLNSYEQYF. The CDR3 DNA follows: TGTGCCAGCAGTTTTTTAAACTCCTACGAGCAGTACTTC. This chain joins TRBV28 and TRBJ2-7, with unresolved D. V was trimmed by 3 bases and J by 0 bases, leaving 6 bases between them. This CDR3 contains 13 residues. CDR1 and CDR2 from the germline V gene are MDHEN and SYDVKM.